A selection of T cell receptor beta chains follows, all from one sample in a study of cytomegalovirus exposure and HLA in healthy donors. This table comes from immunoSEQ multiplex PCR, and its TCRdb copy is limited to in-frame clones, with some not included. The sample shows a few hundred thousand clones, around 90% of them seen only once. Sequenced: PBMCs. The receptors originated from a man under 40 in good health and CMV-seronegative. CDR3s include the opening cysteine and the closing phenylalanine or tryptophan. D genes are given only for firm matches. Size is stated for part of the rows, as once, few or many counts, or as a class when the clone is expanded.

TRBJ1-1,once,TRBV29-1,TRBD1,CSVDRDLNTEAFF
TRBJ1-2,once,TRBV4-3,TRBD1,CASSLRTGEGAYGYTF
TRBJ2-3,NA,TRBV7-2,TRBD2,CASSPGGTSVSDTQYF
TRBJ1-4,NA,TRBV5-1,TRBD1,CASARTGLEKLFF
TRBJ1-1,NA,TRBV7-9,NA,CASSLASTGNTEAFF
TRBJ2-3,NA,TRBV9,TRBD2,CASSVDSGGDTQYF
TRBJ2-3,NA,TRBV6-6,TRBD2,CASGPLLAGVTDTQYF
TRBJ1-1,NA,TRBV15,TRBD1,CATSRDRGLSTEAFF
TRBJ1-2,NA,TRBV5-4,TRBD1,CASSPGPDRGNYGYTF
TRBJ1-3,NA,TRBV19,NA,CASRPQGSFGNTIYF
TRBJ1-6,NA,TRBV6-5,TRBD1,CASSYSGQGGSPLHF
TRBJ1-1,NA,TRBV4-1,TRBD1,CASSARVRTGRTEAFF
TRBJ2-7,NA,TRBV5-6,NA,CASSLEGDYEQYF
TRBJ2-7,NA,TRBV5-8,TRBD2,CASSSPAGPTYEQYF
TRBJ1-6,NA,TRBV4-1,NA,CASSQGEGYNSPLHF
TRBJ1-2,few,TRBV6-5,TRBD1,CASSYSGPGGASGYTF
TRBJ1-6,NA,TRBV6-1,TRBD1,CASSVGTGAYNSPLHF
TRBJ2-7,NA,TRBV2,TRBD1,CASWPGGEEQYF
TRBJ1-1,NA,TRBV7-2,NA,CASSPFRGLTEAFF
TRBJ2-5,NA,TRBV11-2,NA,CASSSLDREETQYF
TRBJ1-5,few,TRBV19,TRBD1,CASSSFDRGLINQPQHF
TRBJ2-7,NA,TRBV2,TRBD1,CASSAMGQSYEQYF
TRBJ2-2,NA,TRBV7-8,NA,CASSLVRANTGELFF
TRBJ2-7,few,TRBV27,NA,CASSLQGSSYEQYF
TRBJ2-1,NA,TRBV6-5,TRBD2,CASSYWTGGRYNEQFF
TRBJ2-1,NA,TRBV7-9,TRBD2,CASTSSGVSSYNEQFF
TRBJ1-2,NA,TRBV29-1,NA,CSVGPETDSHYGYTF
TRBJ2-7,NA,TRBV19,TRBD1,CASSALDRGDEQYF
TRBJ2-1,NA,TRBV7-8,TRBD2,CASSPLAGGPEQFF
TRBJ2-1,NA,TRBV6-1,TRBD2,CASSTGSGGADEQFF
TRBJ2-3,NA,TRBV6-4,TRBD2,CASRSIAGGSTDTQYF
TRBJ2-3,NA,TRBV7-2,TRBD2,CASSSRTSSYDTQYF
TRBJ1-4,NA,TRBV5-6,NA,CASSPALVDGILLHEKLFF
TRBJ2-7,NA,TRBV6-5,TRBD1,CASSDGQAYEQYF
TRBJ1-1,NA,TRBV5-1,TRBD1,CASRQGQGPLLNTEAFF
TRBJ1-6,few,TRBV18,TRBD1,CASSPPWGQGISPLHF
TRBJ1-1,NA,TRBV30,TRBD1,CAWSVGQGLEAFF
TRBJ1-5,once,TRBV2,NA,CASTLDTHSNQPQHF
TRBJ2-7,NA,TRBV6-1,TRBD2,CASRASGAYEQYF